These 20 T cell receptor beta chains came from one sample sequenced in a study of blood T cell repertoires in COVID-19. TCRdb's copy holds only in-frame clones and misses some; the assay was immunoSEQ multiplex PCR. Here the sample spans roughly 250,000 clones, over 70% being singletons. Material: peripheral blood. The receptors originated from a woman aged 80 or older with acute or convalescent COVID-19.

This clone was detected only a few times. This chain connects TRBV25-1 to TRBJ1-1, with D perhaps TRBD1 (6 bases). CDR1 MGHDK and CDR2 SYGVNS come from the germline V gene. The CDR3 sequence is 13 residues long. Trimming took off 2 bases at V and 7 bases at J, with 11 bases between the two ends. In DNA form, the CDR3 reads TGTGCCAGCAGTGAACTTGGGACACTTGAAGCTTTCTTT. Protein: CASSELGTLEAFF.

The genes are TRBV6-2 or TRBV6-3 and TRBJ1-3; TRBD1 agrees at 8 bases. Germline V gene data show CDR1 as MNHEY and CDR2 as SVGEGT. The CDR3 totals 16 residues. J lost 2 bases, V lost 2 bases, and 5 bases had no gene match. CDR3 nucleotides: TGTGCCAGCAGTTACCCCGGGACAGGTACTGGAAACACCATATATTTT. It translates to CASSYPGTGTGNTIYF.

The chain combines TRBV5-4 with TRBJ2-7, with a tentative D call TRBD1 (6 bases). V lost 4 bases and J 0 bases, leaving 17 bases between the germline ends. Germline-derived CDR1 and CDR2 are SGHNT and YYREEE (reference sequence). This CDR3 contains 16 residues. Written as DNA, the CDR3 is TGTGCCAGCAGCAAAAACACACAGGGACCCTCCTACGAGCAGTACTTC. It is translated as CASSKNTQGPSYEQYF.

V usage is TRBV3-1 (or the pseudogene TRBV3-2) and J usage is TRBJ1-6; D unresolved. The CDR3 has 14 amino acids. With 1 base removed from V and 9 bases from J, the gap between germline ends came to 10 bases. Germline V gene sequence: CDR1 LGHDT, CDR2 YNNKEL (reference sequence). CDR3 nucleotides: TGTGCCAGCAGCCAAGGGCAGTTTGGTTCACCCCTCCACTTT. This codes for CASSQGQFGSPLHF.

The chain employs TRBV5-6 and TRBJ1-2; weak D call: TRBD1 (6 bases). The CDR3 loop spans 15 amino acids. Germline assignment: CDR1 SGHDT and CDR2 YYEEEE. V was pared by 2 bases and J by 8 bases, with 19 bases between. This CDR3 reads CASSFYQGSGQGYTF. In DNA, the CDR3 is TGTGCCAGCAGCTTCTATCAGGGGAGCGGTCAGGGCTACACCTTC.

The chain uses TRBV30 and TRBJ1-6; tentative D call: TRBD1 (6 bases). V shed 5 bases and J shed 10 bases, with 15 bases lying between them. This CDR3 contains 13 residues. Germline CDR1 reads GTSNPN; CDR2 reads SVGIG (reference sequence). The CDR3: CAWSPTGRSPLHF. CDR3 nucleotides: TGTGCCTGGTCCCCGACAGGACGGTCACCCCTCCACTTT. Complete variable domain (other parts from reference TRBV30 and TRBJ1-6): SQTIHQWPATLVQPVGSPLSLECTVEGTSNPNLYWYRQAAGRGLQLLFYSVGIGQISSEVPQNLSASRPQDRQFILSSKKLLLSDSGFYLCAWSPTGRSPLHFGNGTRLTVT.

The chain recombines TRBV6-2 or TRBV6-3 with TRBJ2-3; the D gene is possibly TRBD2 (5 bases). Germline V gene lookup returns CDR1 MNHEY and CDR2 SVGEGT. Between the trimmed V and J ends, which lost 4 bases and 1 base, there was a span of 9 bases. This CDR3 region has 14 residues. CDR3 in DNA: TGTGCCAGCAGTTTGGATAGCGGCACAGATACGCAGTATTTT. Translated, it gives CASSLDSGTDTQYF.

The chain combines TRBV10-3 with TRBJ2-5, with TRBD1 matching over 7 bases. This CDR3 spans 14 amino acids. Germline values: CDR1 ENHRY, CDR2 SYGVKD. V shed 6 bases and J 5 bases; nucleotides not matched to a gene: 9. The CDR3 DNA reads TGTGCCATCAGCCGGGACAGTCGGGCCGAGACCCAGTACTTC. It encodes CAISRDSRAETQYF.

The rearrangement links TRBV3-1 (or the pseudogene TRBV3-2) to TRBJ1-2; no clear D. This CDR3 comprises 11 residues. The V gene lost 3 bases and the J gene lost 9 bases, with 8 bases spanning the gap. Germline lookup yields CDR1 LGHDT and CDR2 YNNKEL (reference sequence). This CDR3 is CASSHGLRYTF. The CDR3 DNA follows: TGTGCCAGCAGCCACGGACTTCGCTACACCTTC.

This chain uses TRBV5-1 with TRBJ2-1, with 10 bases fitting TRBD2. CDR3 length equals 14 residues. V gave up 0 bases and J gave up 7 bases; unmatched junction bases: 1. Germline V gene sequence: CDR1 SGHRS, CDR2 YFSETQ. The CDR3 nucleotides are TGCGCCAGCAGCTTGGGGACTAGCGGAAATGAGCAGTTCTTC. This translates into CASSLGTSGNEQFF. The variable domain in full, completed from reference TRBV5-1 and TRBJ2-1, reads KAGVTQTPRYLIKTRGQQVTLSCSPISGHRSVSWYQQTPGQGLQFLFEYFSETQRNKGNFPGRFSGRQFSNSRSEMNVSTLELGDSALYLCASSLGTSGNEQFFGPGTRLTVL.

V and J are TRBV18 and TRBJ2-7; D may be TRBD2 (6 bases). Germline V CDR1 and CDR2: KGHSH, LQKENI. V gave up 8 bases and J gave up 2 bases, with 10 bases separating them. The CDR3 is 12 residues long. This CDR3 is CASGRRAYEQYF. The CDR3 DNA reads TGTGCCAGCGGGAGGAGGGCCTACGAGCAGTACTTC.

The chain joins TRBV2 to TRBJ2-1; the D is unclear. The CDR3 is made up of 12 amino acids. Germline loops: CDR1 SNHLY, CDR2 FYNNEI. V was pared by 9 bases and J by 7 bases, with 13 bases between. CDR3 bases: TGTGCCAGTACCATGACGGGTAATGAGCAGTTCTTC. Translating gives CASTMTGNEQFF.

V and J are TRBV7-2 and TRBJ2-3, with D perhaps matching TRBD2 (6 bases). Trimming cost V 6 bases and J 3 bases, with 16 bases left between them. Germline V gene sequence: CDR1 SGHTA, CDR2 FQGNSA. The CDR3 is made up of 15 amino acids. The CDR3 bases are TGTGCCAGCAGACCATTCTGGGGGGAGACAGATACGCAGTATTTT. Translated: CASRPFWGETDTQYF.

The gene calls are TRBV3-1 (or the pseudogene TRBV3-2) and TRBJ2-7; D may be TRBD2 (5 bases). In germline, CDR1 is LGHDT, CDR2 YNNKEL (reference sequence). Trimming left V 4 bases short and J 6 bases short, with 22 bases between. CDR3 length: 16 residues. The CDR3 DNA follows: TGTGCCAGCAGCCCGAGAGGACCTGGCGGGCTCTCCGAGCAGTACTTC. This encodes CASSPRGPGGLSEQYF.

This chain joins TRBV19 and TRBJ2-2, with 12 nucleotides matching TRBD2. The CDR3 loop spans 14 amino acids. CDR1 LNHDA and CDR2 SQIVND come from the germline V gene (reference sequence). Trimming took 2 bases from V and 13 from J; bases not matched to a gene: 5. DNA for the CDR3: TGTGCCAGTAGTATAACTAGCGGGAGGCGGCGGCTGTTTTTT. It translates to CASSITSGRRRLFF. Full variable domain (missing parts from reference TRBV19 and TRBJ2-2): DGGITQSPKYLFRKEGQNVTLSCEQNLNHDAMYWYRQDPGQGLRLIYYSQIVNDFQKGDIAEGYSVSREKKESFPLTVTSAQKNPTAFYLCASSITSGRRRLFFGEGSRLTVL.

The chain uses TRBV10-3 and TRBJ1-1; a weak D match, TRBD1 (5 bases). Germline values: CDR1 ENHRY, CDR2 SYGVKD. V was shortened by 4 bases and J by 1 base, with 7 bases between the two germline ends. The CDR3 is 13 residues long. The CDR3 sequence: CAISVQGNTEAFF. CDR3 in DNA: TGTGCCATCAGTGTCCAGGGGAACACTGAAGCTTTCTTT.

The chain links TRBV2 to TRBJ1-2; perhaps TRBD1 as D (6 bases). The CDR3 totals 16 residues. The V end was cut by 2 bases, the J end by 4 bases, with 17 bases between. From germline, CDR1 is SNHLY and CDR2 FYNNEI. The CDR3 loop reads CASSEPSDRISYGYTF. In nucleotides, the CDR3 is TGTGCCAGCAGTGAACCCTCCGACAGGATCTCCTATGGCTACACCTTC. The full variable domain, its missing parts supplied by reference TRBV2 and TRBJ1-2, is EPEVTQTPSHQVTQMGQEVILRCVPISNHLYFYWYRQILGQKVEFLVSFYNNEISEKSEIFDDQFSVERPDGSNFTLKIRSTKLEDSAMYFCASSEPSDRISYGYTFGSGTRLTVV.

The table lists this clone with a few counts. The V call is TRBV19, the J call TRBJ1-1, with D possibly TRBD1 on 5 matching bases. Germline V gene lookup returns CDR1 LNHDA and CDR2 SQIVND (reference sequence). V was trimmed by 4 bases and J by 7 bases, leaving 16 bases between them. CDR3 length: 14 residues. The CDR3 coding sequence is TGTGCCAGTAGTACCCAGGGAGGCCTGATTGAAGCTTTCTTT. Residues: CASSTQGGLIEAFF.

The rearrangement links TRBV7-2 to TRBJ1-2; D is perhaps TRBD1 (5 bases). V dropped 2 bases and J dropped 6 bases, with 10 bases sitting between them. The CDR3 runs to 13 residues. Germline CDR1 reads SGHTA; CDR2 reads FQGNSA. CDR3 in amino acids: CASSLIRGDGYTF. CDR3 nucleotide sequence: TGTGCCAGCAGCTTAATCCGGGGGGATGGCTACACCTTC.

Only a few counts were recorded for this clone. The chain is built from TRBV19 and TRBJ2-1, with 14 bases lining up with TRBD2. The CDR3 extends over 12 amino acids. Germline values: CDR1 LNHDA, CDR2 SQIVND (reference sequence). With 9 bases clipped from V and 15 bases from J, the junction kept 7 bases outside the gene matches. The CDR3 reads CARTTSGGAWFF. Here the CDR3 DNA reads TGTGCCAGGACGACTAGCGGGGGGGCGTGGTTCTTC.